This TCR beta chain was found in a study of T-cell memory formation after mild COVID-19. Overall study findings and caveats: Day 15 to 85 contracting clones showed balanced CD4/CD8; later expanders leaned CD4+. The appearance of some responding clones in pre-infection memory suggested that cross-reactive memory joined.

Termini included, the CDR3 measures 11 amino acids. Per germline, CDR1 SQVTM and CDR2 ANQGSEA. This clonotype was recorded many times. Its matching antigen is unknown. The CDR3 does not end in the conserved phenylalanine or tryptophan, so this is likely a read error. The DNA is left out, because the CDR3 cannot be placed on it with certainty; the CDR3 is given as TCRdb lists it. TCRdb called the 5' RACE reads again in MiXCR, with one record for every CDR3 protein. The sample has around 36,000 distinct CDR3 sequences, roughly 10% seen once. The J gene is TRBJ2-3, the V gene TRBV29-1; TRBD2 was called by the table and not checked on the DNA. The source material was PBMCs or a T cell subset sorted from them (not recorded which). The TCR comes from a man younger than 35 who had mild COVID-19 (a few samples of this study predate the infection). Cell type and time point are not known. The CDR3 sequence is CSVDGLAGGLS.